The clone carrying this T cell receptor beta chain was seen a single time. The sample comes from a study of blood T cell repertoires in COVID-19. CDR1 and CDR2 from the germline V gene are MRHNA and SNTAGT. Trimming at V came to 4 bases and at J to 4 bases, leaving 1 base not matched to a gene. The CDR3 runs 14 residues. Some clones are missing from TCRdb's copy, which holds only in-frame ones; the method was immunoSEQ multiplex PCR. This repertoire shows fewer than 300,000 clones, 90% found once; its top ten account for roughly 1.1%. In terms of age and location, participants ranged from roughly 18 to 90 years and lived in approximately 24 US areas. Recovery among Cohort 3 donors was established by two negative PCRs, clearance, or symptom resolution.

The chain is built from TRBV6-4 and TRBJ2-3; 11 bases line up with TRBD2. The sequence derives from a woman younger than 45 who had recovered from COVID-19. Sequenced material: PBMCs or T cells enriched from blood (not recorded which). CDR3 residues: CASSVGLAADTQYF. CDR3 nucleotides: TGTGCCAGCAGTGTGGGACTAGCGGCAGATACGCAGTATTTT.